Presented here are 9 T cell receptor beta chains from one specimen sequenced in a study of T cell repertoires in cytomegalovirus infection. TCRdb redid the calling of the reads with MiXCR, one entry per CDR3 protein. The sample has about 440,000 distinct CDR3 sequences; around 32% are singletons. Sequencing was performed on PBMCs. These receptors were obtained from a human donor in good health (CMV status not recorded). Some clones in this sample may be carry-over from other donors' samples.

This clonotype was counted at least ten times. CDR3 loop: CASSLSSGNTIYF. In DNA, the CDR3 is TGTGCCAGCAGTTTATCATCCGGAAACACCATATATTTT. This chain joins TRBV12-3 or TRBV12-4 and TRBJ1-3; D unclear. Trimming stripped 2 bases from V and 4 bases from J, with 6 bases between. This CDR3 contains 13 residues.

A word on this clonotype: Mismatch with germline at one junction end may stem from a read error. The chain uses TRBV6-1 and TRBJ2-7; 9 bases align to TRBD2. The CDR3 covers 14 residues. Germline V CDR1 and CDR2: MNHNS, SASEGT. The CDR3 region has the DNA TGTGCCAGCAGTCAGACTAGCGGATACTACGAGCAGTCCTTC. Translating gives CASSQTSGYYEQSF.

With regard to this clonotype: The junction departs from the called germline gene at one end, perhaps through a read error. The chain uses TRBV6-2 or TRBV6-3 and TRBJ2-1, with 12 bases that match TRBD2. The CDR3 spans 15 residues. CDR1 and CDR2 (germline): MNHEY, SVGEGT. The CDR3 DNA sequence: TGTGACAGCAGTTACCGGACTAGCGGGGTTAATGAGCAGTTCTTC. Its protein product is CDSSYRTSGVNEQFF.

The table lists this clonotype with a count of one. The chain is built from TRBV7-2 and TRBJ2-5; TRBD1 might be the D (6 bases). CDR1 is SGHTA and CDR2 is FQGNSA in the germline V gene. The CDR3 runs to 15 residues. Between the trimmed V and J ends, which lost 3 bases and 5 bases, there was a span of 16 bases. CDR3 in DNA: TGTGCCAGCAGCTTGACGGGCTGGCAGGGGGAGACCCAGTACTTC. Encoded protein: CASSLTGWQGETQYF.

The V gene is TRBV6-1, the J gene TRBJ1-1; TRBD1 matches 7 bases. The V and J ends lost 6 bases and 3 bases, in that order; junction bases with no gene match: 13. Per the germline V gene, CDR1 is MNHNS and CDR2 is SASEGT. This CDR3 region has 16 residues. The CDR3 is CASRQRAGTEHTEAFF. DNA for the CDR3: TGTGCCAGCAGGCAGAGAGCCGGGACAGAACACACTGAAGCTTTCTTT.

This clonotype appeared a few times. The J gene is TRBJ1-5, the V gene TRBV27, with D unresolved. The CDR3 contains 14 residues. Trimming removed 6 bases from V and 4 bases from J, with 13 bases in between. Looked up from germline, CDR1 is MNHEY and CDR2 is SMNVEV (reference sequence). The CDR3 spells CASSKDGENQPQHF. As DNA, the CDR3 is TGTGCCAGCAGCAAGGACGGCGAGAATCAGCCCCAGCATTTT.

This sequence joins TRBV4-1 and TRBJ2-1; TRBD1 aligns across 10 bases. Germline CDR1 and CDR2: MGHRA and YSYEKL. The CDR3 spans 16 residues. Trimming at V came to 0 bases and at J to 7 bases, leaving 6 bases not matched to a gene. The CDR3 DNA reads TGCGCCAGCAGCCAAGAGGGACAGGGGACGGGAAATGAGCAGTTCTTC. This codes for CASSQEGQGTGNEQFF.

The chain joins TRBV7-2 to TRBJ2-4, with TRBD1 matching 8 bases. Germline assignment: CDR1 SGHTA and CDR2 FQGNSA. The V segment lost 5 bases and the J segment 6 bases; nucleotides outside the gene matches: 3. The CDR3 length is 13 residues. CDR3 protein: CASSRTGTNIQYF. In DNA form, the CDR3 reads TGTGCCAGCAGCCGGACAGGGACAAACATTCAGTACTTC.

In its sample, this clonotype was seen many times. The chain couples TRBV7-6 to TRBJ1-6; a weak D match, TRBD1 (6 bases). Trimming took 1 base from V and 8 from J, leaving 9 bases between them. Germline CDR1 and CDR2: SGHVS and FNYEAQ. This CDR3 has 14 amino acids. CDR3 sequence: CASSLDRVDSPLHF. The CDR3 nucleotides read TGTGCCAGCAGCTTAGACAGGGTTGATTCACCCCTCCACTTT.